This TCR beta chain was observed in a study of T cell responses to AZD1222 COVID-19 vaccine. On this clone: Its target is unknown.

Generated by immunoSEQ multiplex PCR, the TCRdb table keeps only in-frame clones and is missing some. The sample includes 200,000 or so clones, approximately 92% seen only once; the top ten take 10%. CDR3 length equals 15 residues. Germline assignment: CDR1 SGDLS and CDR2 YYNGEE. V lost 2 bases, J lost 7 bases, and 13 bases lay in between. Study observations and caveats: Just a handful of AZD1222 recipients tested seropositive at baseline. Following two doses of AZD1222, Spike-specific TCR breadth and depth rose. Donors were mostly white British, more females; clonal diversity possibly underestimated.

This receptor was identified in an adult in good health. V gene TRBV9 combines with J gene TRBJ1-6; tentatively, D is TRBD1 (5 bases). This specimen was peripheral blood, taken on day 0 of AZD1222 vaccination. CDR3 loop: CASSVGGTMNSPLHF. The CDR3 nucleotides are TGTGCCAGCAGCGTCGGCGGGACTATGAATTCACCCCTCCACTTT.